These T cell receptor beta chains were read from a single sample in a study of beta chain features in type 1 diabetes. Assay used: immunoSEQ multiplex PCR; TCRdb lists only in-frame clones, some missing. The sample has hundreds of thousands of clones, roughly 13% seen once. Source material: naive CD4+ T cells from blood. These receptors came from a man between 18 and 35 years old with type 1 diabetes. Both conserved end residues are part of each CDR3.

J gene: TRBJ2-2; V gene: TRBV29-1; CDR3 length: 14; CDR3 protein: CSAPQGLNTGELFF
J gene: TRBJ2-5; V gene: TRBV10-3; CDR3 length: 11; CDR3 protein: CAISESVAQYF
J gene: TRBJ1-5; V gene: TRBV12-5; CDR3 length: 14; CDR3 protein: CASGNEGRRGPQHF
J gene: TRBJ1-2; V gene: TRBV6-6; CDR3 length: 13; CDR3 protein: CASSYSTAAGYTF
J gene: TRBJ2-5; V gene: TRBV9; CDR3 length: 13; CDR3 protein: CASSVDGGETQYF
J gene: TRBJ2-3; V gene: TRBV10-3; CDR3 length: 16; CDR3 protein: CAISGRLAVSTDTQYF
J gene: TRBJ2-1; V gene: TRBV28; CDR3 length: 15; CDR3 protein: CASSVSTNSYNEQFF
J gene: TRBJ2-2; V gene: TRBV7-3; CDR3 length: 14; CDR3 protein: CASSPRQGPGELFF
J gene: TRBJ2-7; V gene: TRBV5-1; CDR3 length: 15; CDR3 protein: CASSLAVGLAGERNF
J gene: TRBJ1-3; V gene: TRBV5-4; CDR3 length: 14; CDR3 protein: CASSYRESGNTIYF
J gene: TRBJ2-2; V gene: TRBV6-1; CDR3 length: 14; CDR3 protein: CASRATSGAGELFF
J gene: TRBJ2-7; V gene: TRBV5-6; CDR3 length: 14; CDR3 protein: CASSLGISSYEQYF
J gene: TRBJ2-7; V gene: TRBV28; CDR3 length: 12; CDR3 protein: CASSLVSYEQYF
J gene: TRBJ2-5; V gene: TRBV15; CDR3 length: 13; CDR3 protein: CATSSPQKETQYF
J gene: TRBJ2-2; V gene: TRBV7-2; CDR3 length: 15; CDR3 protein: CASSPEGVNTGELFF
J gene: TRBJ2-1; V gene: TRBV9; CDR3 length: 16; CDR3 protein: CASSVGGVPQWDEQFF
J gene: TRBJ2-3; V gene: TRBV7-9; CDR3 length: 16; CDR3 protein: CASSFALAGGTDTQYF
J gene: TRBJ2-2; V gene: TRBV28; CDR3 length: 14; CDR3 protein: CASNQGAGTGELFF
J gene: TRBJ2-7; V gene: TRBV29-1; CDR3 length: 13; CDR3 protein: CSVLYRESYEQYF
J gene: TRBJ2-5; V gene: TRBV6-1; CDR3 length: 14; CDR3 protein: CASSGSGAQETQYF
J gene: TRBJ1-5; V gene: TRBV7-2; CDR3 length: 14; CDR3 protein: CASSLTDISQPQHF
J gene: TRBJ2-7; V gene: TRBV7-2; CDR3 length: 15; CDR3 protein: CASSFGSGTGDEQYF
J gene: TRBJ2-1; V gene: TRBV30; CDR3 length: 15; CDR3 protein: CAWNTAYGAYNEQFF
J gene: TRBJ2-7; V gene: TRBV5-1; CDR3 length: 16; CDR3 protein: CASSLMGGDGPYEQYF
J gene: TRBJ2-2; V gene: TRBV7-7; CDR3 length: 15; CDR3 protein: CASSFSGRNTGELFF
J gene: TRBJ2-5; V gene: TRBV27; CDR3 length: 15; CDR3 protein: CASSLGQGRQETQYF
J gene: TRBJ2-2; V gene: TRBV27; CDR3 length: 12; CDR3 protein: CASSSKSGELFF
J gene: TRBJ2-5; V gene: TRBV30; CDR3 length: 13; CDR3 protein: CAWTGSVWETQYF